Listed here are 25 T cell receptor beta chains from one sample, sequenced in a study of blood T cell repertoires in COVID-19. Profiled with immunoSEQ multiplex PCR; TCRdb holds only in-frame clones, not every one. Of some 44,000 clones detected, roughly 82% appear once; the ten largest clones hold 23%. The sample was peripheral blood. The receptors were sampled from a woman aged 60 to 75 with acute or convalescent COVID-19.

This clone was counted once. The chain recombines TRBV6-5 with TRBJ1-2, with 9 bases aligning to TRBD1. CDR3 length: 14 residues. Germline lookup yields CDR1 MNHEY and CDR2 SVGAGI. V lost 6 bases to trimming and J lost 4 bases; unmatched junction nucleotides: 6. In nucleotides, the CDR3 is TGTGCCAGCAGCCGGGACAGGGTGACCTATGGCTACACCTTC. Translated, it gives CASSRDRVTYGYTF.

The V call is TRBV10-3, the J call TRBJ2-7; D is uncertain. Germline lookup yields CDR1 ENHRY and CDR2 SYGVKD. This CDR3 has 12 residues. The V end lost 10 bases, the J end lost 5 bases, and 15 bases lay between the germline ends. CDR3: CATGKVENEQYF. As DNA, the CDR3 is TGTGCCACAGGAAAGGTAGAGAACGAGCAGTACTTC.

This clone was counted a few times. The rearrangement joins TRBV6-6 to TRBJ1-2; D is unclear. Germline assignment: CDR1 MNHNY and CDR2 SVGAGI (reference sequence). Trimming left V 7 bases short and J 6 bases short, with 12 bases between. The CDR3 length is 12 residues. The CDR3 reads CASNLAEDGYTF. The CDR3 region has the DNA TGTGCCAGCAACCTGGCCGAGGATGGCTACACCTTC.

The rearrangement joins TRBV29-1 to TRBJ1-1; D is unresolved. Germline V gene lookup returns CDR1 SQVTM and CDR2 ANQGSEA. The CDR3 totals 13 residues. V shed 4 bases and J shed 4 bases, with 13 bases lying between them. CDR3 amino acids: CSVAASSGTEAFF. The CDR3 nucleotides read TGCAGCGTTGCCGCAAGTTCGGGCACTGAAGCTTTCTTT.

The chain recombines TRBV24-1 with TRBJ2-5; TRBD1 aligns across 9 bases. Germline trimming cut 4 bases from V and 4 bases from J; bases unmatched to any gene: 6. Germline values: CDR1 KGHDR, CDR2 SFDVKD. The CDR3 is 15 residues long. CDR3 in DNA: TGTGCCACCAGTGAACCGGGACAGGGTCTAGAGACCCAGTACTTC. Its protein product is CATSEPGQGLETQYF.

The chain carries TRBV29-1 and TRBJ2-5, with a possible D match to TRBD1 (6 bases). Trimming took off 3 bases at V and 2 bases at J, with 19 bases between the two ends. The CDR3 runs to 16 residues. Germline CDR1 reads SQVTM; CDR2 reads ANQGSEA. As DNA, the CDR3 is TGCAGCGTTGACGGCAGGGGCCTTTCCCCTCAAGAGACCCAGTACTTC. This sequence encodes CSVDGRGLSPQETQYF. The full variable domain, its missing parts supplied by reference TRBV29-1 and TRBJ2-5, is SAVISQKPSRDICQRGTSLTIQCQVDSQVTMMFWYRQQPGQSLTLIATANQGSEATYESGFVIDKFPISRPNLTFSTLTVSNMSPEDSSIYLCSVDGRGLSPQETQYFGPGTRLLVL.

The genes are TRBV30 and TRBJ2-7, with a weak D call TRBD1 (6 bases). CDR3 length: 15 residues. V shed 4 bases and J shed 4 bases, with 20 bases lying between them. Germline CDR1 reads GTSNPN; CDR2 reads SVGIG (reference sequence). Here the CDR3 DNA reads TGTGCCTGGACCATGAAGGACAGCTCCCTGTACGAGCAGTACTTC. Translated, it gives CAWTMKDSSLYEQYF.

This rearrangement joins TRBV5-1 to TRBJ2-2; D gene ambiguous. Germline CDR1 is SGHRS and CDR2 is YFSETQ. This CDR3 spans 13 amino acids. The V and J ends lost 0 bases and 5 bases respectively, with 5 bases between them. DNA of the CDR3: TGCGCCAGCAGCTTGGATAATACCGGGGAGCTGTTTTTT. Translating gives CASSLDNTGELFF.

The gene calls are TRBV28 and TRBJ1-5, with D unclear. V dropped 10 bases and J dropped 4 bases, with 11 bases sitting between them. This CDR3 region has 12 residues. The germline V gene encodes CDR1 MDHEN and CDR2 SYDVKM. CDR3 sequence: CAISGLNQPQHF. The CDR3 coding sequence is TGTGCCATAAGCGGGCTTAATCAGCCCCAGCATTTT.

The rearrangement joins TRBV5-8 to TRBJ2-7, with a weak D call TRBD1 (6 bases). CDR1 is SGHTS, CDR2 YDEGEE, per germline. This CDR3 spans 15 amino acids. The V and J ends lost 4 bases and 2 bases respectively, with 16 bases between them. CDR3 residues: CASSPTEGGPYEQYF. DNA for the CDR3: TGTGCCAGCAGCCCGACCGAAGGGGGACCCTACGAGCAGTACTTC.

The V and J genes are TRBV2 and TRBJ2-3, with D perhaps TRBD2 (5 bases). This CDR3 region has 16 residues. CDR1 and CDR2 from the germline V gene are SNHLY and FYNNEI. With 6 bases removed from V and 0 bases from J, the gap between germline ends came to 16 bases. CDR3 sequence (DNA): TGTGCCAGCAGCCCCGCTCTGGCGGGTAGCACAGATACGCAGTATTTT. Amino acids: CASSPALAGSTDTQYF.

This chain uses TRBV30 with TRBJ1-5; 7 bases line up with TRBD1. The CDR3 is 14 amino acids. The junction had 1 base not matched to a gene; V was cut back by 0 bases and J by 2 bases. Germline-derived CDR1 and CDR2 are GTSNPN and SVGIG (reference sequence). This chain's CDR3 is CAWSVGTGNQPQHF. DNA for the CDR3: TGTGCCTGGAGTGTAGGGACAGGCAATCAGCCCCAGCATTTT.

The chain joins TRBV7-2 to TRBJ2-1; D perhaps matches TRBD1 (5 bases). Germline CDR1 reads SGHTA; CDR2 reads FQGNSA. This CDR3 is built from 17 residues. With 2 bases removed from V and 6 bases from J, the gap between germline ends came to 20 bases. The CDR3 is CASSLWTSFLSPNEQFF. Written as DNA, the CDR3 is TGTGCCAGCAGCTTATGGACATCGTTTCTCTCCCCCAATGAGCAGTTCTTC.

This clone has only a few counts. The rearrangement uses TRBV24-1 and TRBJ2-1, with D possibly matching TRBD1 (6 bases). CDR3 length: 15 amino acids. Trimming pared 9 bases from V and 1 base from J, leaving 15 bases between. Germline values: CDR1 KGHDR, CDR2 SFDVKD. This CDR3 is CATRGRGESYNEQFF. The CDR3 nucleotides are TGTGCCACCCGGGGCAGGGGCGAGTCCTACAATGAGCAGTTCTTC.

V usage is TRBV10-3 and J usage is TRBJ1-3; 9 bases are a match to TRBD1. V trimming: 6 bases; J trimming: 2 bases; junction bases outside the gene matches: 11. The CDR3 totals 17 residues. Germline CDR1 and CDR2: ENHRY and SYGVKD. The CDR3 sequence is CAISRNQQGATGNTIYF. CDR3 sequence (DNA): TGTGCCATCAGCCGAAACCAACAGGGGGCCACTGGAAACACCATATATTTT.

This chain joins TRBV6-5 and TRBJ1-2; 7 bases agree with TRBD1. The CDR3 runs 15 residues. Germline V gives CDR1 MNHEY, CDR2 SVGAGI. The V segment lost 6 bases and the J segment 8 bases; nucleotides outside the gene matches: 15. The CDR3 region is CASSRQGRSSGGYTF. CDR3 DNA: TGTGCCAGCAGCAGACAGGGAAGGAGTTCAGGGGGCTACACCTTC.

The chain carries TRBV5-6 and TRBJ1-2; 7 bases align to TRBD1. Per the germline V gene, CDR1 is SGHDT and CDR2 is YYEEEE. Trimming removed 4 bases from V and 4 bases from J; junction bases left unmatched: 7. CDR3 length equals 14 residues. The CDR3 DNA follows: TGTGCCAGCAGCATAACAGGGGAACCCTATGGCTACACCTTC. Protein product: CASSITGEPYGYTF.

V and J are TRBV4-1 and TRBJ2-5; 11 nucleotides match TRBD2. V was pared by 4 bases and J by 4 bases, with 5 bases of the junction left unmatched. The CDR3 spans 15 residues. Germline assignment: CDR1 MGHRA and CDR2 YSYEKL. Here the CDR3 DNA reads TGCGCCAGCAGCCGATCACTAGCGGGGGCAGAGACCCAGTACTTC. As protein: CASSRSLAGAETQYF.

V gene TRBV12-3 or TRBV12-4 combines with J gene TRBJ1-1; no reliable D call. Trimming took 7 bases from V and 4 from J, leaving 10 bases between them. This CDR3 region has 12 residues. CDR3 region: CASTWSVTEAFF. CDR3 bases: TGTGCCAGCACGTGGTCGGTCACTGAAGCTTTCTTT.

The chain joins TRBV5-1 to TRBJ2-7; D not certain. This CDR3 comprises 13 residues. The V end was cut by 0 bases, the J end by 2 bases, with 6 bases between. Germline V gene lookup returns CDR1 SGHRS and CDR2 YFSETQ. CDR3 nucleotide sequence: TGCGCCAGCAGCTTGGTCGGTCCCTACGAGCAGTACTTC. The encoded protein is CASSLVGPYEQYF.

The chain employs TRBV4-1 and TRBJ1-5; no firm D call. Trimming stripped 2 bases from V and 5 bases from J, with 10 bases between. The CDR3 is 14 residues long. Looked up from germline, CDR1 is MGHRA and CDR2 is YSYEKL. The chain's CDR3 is CASSQPDLHQPQHF. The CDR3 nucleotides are TGCGCCAGCAGCCAACCAGACTTACATCAGCCCCAGCATTTT.

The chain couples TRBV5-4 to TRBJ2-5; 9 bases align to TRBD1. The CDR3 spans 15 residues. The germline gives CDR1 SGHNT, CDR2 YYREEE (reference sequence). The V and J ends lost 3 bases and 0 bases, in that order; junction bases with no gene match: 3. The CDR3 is CASSSGTGHQETQYF. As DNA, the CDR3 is TGTGCCAGCAGCTCCGGGACAGGGCACCAAGAGACCCAGTACTTC.

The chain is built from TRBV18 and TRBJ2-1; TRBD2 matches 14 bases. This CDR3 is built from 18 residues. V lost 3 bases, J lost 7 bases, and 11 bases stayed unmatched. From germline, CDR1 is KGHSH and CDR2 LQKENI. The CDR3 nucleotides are TGTGCCAGCTCACCTTACACGGGACTAGCGGGGGCGGGGAATGAGCAGTTCTTC. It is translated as CASSPYTGLAGAGNEQFF.

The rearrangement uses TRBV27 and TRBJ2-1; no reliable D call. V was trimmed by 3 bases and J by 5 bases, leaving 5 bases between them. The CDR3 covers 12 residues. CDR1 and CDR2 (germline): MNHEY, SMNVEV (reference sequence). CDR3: CASSFTDNEQFF. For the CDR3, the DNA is TGTGCCAGCAGTTTCACAGACAATGAGCAGTTCTTC.

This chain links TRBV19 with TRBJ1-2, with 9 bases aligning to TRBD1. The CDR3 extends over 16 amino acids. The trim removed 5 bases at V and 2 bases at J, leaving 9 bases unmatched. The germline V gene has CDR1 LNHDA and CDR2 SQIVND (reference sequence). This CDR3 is CASSEERTGANYGYTF. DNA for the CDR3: TGTGCCAGTAGTGAGGAACGGACAGGGGCCAACTATGGCTACACCTTC.